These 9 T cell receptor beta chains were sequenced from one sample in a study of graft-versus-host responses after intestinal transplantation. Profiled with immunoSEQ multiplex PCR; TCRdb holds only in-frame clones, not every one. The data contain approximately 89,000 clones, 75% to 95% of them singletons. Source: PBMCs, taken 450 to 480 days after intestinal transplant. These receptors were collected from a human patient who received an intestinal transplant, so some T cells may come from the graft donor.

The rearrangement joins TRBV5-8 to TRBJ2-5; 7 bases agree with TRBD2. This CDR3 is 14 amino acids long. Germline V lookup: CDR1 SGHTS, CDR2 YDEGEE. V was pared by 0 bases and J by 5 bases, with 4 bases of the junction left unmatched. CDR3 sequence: CASSLATGGETQYF. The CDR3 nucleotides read TGTGCCAGCAGCTTGGCTACCGGGGGGGAGACCCAGTACTTC. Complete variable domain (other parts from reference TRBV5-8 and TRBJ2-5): EAGVTQSPTHLIKTRGQQATLRCSPISGHTSVYWYQQALGLGLQFLLWYDEGEERNRGNFPPRFSGRQFPNYSSELNVNALELEDSALYLCASSLATGGETQYFGPGTRLLVL.

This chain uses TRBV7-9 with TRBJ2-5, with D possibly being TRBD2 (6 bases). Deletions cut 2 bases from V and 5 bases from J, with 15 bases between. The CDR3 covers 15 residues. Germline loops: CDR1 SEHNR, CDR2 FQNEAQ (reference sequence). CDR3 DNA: TGTGCCAGCAGCTTAACTAGCCCGTCGGAGGAGACCCAGTACTTC. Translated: CASSLTSPSEETQYF.

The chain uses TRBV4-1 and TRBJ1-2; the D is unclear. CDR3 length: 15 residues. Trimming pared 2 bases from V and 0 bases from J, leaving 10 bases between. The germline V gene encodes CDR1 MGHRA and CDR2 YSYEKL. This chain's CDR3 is CASSQFERANYGYTF. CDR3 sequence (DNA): TGCGCCAGCAGCCAATTCGAGCGAGCTAACTATGGCTACACCTTC.

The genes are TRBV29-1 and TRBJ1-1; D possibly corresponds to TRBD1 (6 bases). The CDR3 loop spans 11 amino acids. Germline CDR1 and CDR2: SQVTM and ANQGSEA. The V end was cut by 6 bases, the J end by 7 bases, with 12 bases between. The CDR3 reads CSVGGAGEAFF. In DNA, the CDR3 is TGCAGCGTGGGGGGGGCGGGTGAAGCTTTCTTT.

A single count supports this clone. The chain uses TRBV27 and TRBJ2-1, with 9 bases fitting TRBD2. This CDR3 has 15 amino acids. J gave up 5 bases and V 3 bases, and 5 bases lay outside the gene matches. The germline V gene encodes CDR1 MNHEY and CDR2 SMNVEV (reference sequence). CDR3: CASSLGRGGDNEQFF. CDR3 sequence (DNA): TGTGCCAGCAGTTTGGGGCGGGGGGGCGACAATGAGCAGTTCTTC.

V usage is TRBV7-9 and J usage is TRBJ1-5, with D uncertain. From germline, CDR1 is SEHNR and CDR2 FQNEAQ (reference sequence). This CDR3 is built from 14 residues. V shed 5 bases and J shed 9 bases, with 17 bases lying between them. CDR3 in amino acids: CASSPTEVVRPQHF. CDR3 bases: TGTGCCAGCAGCCCCACTGAGGTGGTGCGGCCCCAGCATTTT.

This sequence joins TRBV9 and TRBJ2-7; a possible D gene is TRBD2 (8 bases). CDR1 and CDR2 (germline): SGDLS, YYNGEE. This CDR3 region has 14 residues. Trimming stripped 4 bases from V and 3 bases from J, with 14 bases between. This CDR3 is CASSSGGLVYEQYF. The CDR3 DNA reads TGTGCCAGCAGCTCAGGGGGACTAGTCTACGAGCAGTACTTC.

In DNA, the CDR3 is TGTGCCACCAGCAGAGGAGGGGCGAACTATGGCTACACCTTC. Residues: CATSRGGANYGYTF. This rearrangement joins TRBV15 to TRBJ1-2; D may be TRBD1 (5 bases). The CDR3 contains 14 residues. Trimming stripped 1 base from V and 2 bases from J, with 8 bases between. The germline CDR1 and CDR2 sequences are LNHNV and YYDKDF (reference sequence).

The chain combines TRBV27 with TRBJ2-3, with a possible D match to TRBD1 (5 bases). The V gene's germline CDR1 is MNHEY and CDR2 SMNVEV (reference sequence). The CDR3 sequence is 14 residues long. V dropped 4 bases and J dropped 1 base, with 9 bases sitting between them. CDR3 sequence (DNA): TGTGCCAGCAGTTGGGGCGTGGGCACAGATACGCAGTATTTT. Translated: CASSWGVGTDTQYF.